This T cell receptor (beta chain) was sequenced for a study of cytomegalovirus exposure and HLA in healthy donors (dated by TCRdb to about 2017). With regard to the full study: An earlier analysis of 587 of the donors reported about 250 Gb of sequence data and 100 million to 140 million unique TCR beta sequences from roughly 180 million T cells. The study combined high-throughput TCR immunosequencing, statistical association of individual TCRs with disease status, and machine learning to predict cytomegalovirus infection status. All discovery cohort repertoires had been generated using a single sequencing platform. A later genetic analysis used genome-wide SNP genotypes for 398 of the 666 donors, treating that subset as a discovery cohort. Using immunosequencing, the study profiled T cell repertoires from 640 or so subjects and related those repertoires to cytomegalovirus serostatus. The number of typed donors differed by locus: roughly 620-630 for A, B, C, DRB1 and DQB1; approximately 540 for DQA1; around 610 for DPA1; and roughly 470 for DPB1. An earlier analysis of 587 of the donors used high-throughput TCR beta sequencing to judge whether each TCR beta V gene segment behaved as functional or pseudogenic. Among about 410 genotyped donors of the cohort, an average of around 250,000 unique TCR beta nucleotide sequences was sequenced per donor, of which roughly 18% were non-productive. Because of strong linkage in the cohort, roughly five DR-DQ haplotypes were treated as single units for association and clustering. HLA typing covered class I and class II loci at four-digit resolution. A later analysis re-analyzed previously published TCR beta repertoires from 660 or so donors and added high-resolution HLA genotyping to study TCR occurrence patterns. A separate validation cohort of about 110 different subjects was used in addition to the roughly 720-subject first cohort. An early release covering over 500 HLA-typed donors comprised roughly 300 gigabases of sequencing data and around 85 million unique TCR sequences. Donor age, sex, ethnicity and CMV serostatus were collected together with the repertoire data. The aim of the study was to test whether cataloging public T cell receptors could identify signatures of past pathogen exposure. Of the 350 to 400 genotyped donors, around 81% fell in the genetic ancestry cluster associated with self-reported Caucasian donors. Rather than drawing on any new phenotypic data, the later analysis identified candidate immune exposures from TCR beta sequences and the way those sequences occurred across donors.

Broader findings and caveats from the paper: Most TCR sequences were observed very rarely across donors, whereas some public TCRs were present in many individuals. Three of the identified cytomegalovirus-associated TCR beta chains were confirmed in vitro to be specific for cytomegalovirus antigens. Because HLA typing was missing for some donors at each locus, association tests included only the typed subset. Some IMGT-functional V segments, including TRBV6-2 and TRBV6-3, could not be distinguished by the 87-base-pair reads and were therefore excluded. A later analysis reported that several top co-occurrence clusters appeared linked to parvovirus B19, influenza, CMV and Epstein-Barr virus. A later analysis found that TCR association rates varied across HLA loci, with DRB1 alleles showing the most associated TCRs and HLA-C alleles the fewest. When HLA alleles, especially DR and DQ, strongly co-occurred, attributing TCR associations to individual alleles was difficult. In both the original and validation cohorts, the classifier was reported to diagnose cytomegalovirus status with high specificity and sensitivity. This cohort had only TCR beta chains sequenced, and the lack of alpha or paired-chain data limited which features could be detected. Roughly uniform sequencing depth across donors was assumed in presence/absence analyses, although this assumption may not hold. The authors suggested that the approach could potentially be generalized to other disease states and immunological phenotypes. The earlier analysis of approximately 540 of the donors excluded fewer than 20 rarely observed V segments, including chromosome 9 orphons, because counts were too low. A later genetic analysis associated a missense DCLRE1C variant with V-gene and J-gene trimming of TCR beta chains, and an independent cohort replicated the association. The sequencing pipeline was judged likely to have produced a cluster of highly shared sequence variants as a technical artifact. A further reported finding was that TCR beta sequences accurately predicted the HLA-A and HLA-B alleles for most subjects in the first cohort. CMV serostatus was the only immune exposure information available for the cohort. In a later analysis, HLA-associated TCR beta chains were found to be more clonally expanded and to have lower generation probabilities than equally common non-associated chains. Linkage disequilibrium might explain the correlated functional status among segregating V segments, but an unknown experimental factor could not be ruled out. At a false discovery rate of 0.05, a later analysis linked under 20,000 TCR beta sequences to specific HLA alleles. According to a later analysis, most CMV-associated TCR beta chains appeared to be HLA-restricted, and the HLA associations seemed to be driven largely by CMV exposure. The study gave a list of more than 150 TCR beta chains associated with cytomegalovirus. A later genetic analysis reported fewer N-insertions in productive TCRs among donors in an Asian-associated ancestry cluster than the roughly 690-donor mean. In an earlier analysis of under 600 of the donors, most TCR beta V segments were observed in productive rearrangements about 87% or about 30% of the time, broadly matching IMGT annotations.

The cohort comprised 550 to 700 healthy bone marrow donors. At the time of sampling, all cohort members were nominally healthy, though unrecorded immune exposures were likely present. The donor tested CMV seropositive, placing the donor among the 290 or so seropositive members of the cohort. A peripheral blood sample was provided by each donor, and peripheral blood mononuclear cells were used for TCR beta sequencing. Genomic DNA was extracted from the blood cell samples with the Qiagen DNeasy Blood Extraction Kit. V loses 6 bases, J loses 3 bases, and the germline ends lie 8 bases apart. From its cysteine to its phenylalanine, the CDR3 spans 12 amino acids. Here the CDR3 DNA is all that survives: 36 bases in frame from base 1. CDR1 is given as SGHTA and CDR2 as FQGNSA, both from the germline V gene. The library was obtained by the immunoSEQ multiplex PCR assay. A mixture of 60 forward primers for TCR Vbeta segments and 13 reverse primers for TCR Jbeta segments was used in the multiplex PCR. Amplification of the CDR3 region of rearranged TCR beta genes was performed with a multiplex PCR assay on genomic DNA. On the Illumina HiSeq System, the amplified TCR beta libraries were sequenced as 87-base-pair reads. The authors' analysis ran thus. In a later analysis, approximately 74 million unique TCR beta chains were counted across the 650 to 750 repertoires, and about 10 million of these chains were shared by at least two donors. To remove PCR and sequencing errors, raw reads were error-corrected and collapsed into unique sequences using a nearest-neighbor algorithm that merged closely related sequences. Alignment of CDR3 sequences to IMGT reference sequences was used to assign V, D and J gene segments. For a sequence to be retained, a match of at least six nucleotides was required to both a V gene segment and a J gene segment. A rearrangement counted as productive if the CDR3 had no stop codons and remained in frame with V and J, and every other rearrangement counted as non-productive. CDR3 was defined by IMGT convention, running from the second conserved V-encoded cysteine to the conserved J-encoded phenylalanine. The earlier analysis of some 580 of the donors excluded any sequence lacking an unambiguous match to a single V gene segment. An earlier analysis of a few hundred of the donors called V segments functional above 56.7% productive rearrangements and segregating when the between-donor standard deviation exceeded 5%. A statistical classification framework was built for diagnosing cytomegalovirus status from the catalog of TCR beta chain sequences. In a later analysis, V and J genes were assigned by comparing TCR nucleotide sequences against IMGT/GENE-DB human TR gene sequences. In a later analysis, CDR3 sequences and most-parsimonious VDJ recombination scenarios were assigned using the TCRdist pipeline. In a later analysis, each TCR beta chain was defined by its CDR3 amino acid sequence together with its V-gene family, and reads lacking a unique V-gene family were excluded. As a way to deal with suspected cross-contamination and a sequencing artifact, a later analysis dropped 592 nucleotide sequences that were highly shared and had low generation probability. In a later analysis, a clonal expansion index for each public chain was calculated from normalized within-repertoire ranks of inferred template counts. In a later analysis, generation probabilities were computed with a VDJ recombination model fitted to out-of-frame rearrangements, and the resulting probabilities were checked against IGoR. Hypergeometric tests were used in a later analysis to score TCR-TCR, TCR-HLA and TCR-CMV co-occurrence, with a repertoire-size bias correction applied to the TCR pairs. False discovery rates were estimated in a later analysis by permuting HLA or CMV assignments 20 times. In a later analysis, co-occurring TCRs were grouped using DBSCAN, and TCRdist sequence similarity was added for clustering within HLA-allele-positive subsets. For co-occurrence clustering, repertoires with fewer than 30,000 or more than 120,000 public chains were excluded, along with about five repertoires with anomalous nucleotide sharing. The table was pulled from immuneACCESS by TCRdb, which kept in-frame rearrangements only. Such tables lose some clones; where checked, under half of the loss comes from unresolved V genes, and the rest has no known cause. Clonal size and the V and J genes are those of that table, whereas D and trimming came from the DNA. Counted in this sample were approximately 140,000 clones; about three fifths of them appeared once. The ten largest clones take up 6% to 8.5% of the sample.

There are a few counts of this clone. The antigen this receptor binds is unknown. No quality values exist for individual bases; no much larger clone is one base distant. The sequence joins TRBV7-2 to TRBJ1-1; too little of a D gene remains to name it. The receptor comes from a woman in her sixties or seventies in good health and CMV-seropositive. Sequencing used PBMCs. The CDR3 amino acid sequence is: CASSSFYTEAFF. The sequenced DNA is TGTGCCAGCAGTTCGTTTTACACTGAAGCTTTCTTT. The full variable domain, completed from the reference TRBV7-2 and TRBJ1-1 proteins outside the CDR3, reads GAGVSQSPSNKVTEKGKDVELRCDPISGHTALYWYRQSLGQGLEFLIYFQGNSAPDKSGLPSDRFSAERTGGSVSTLTIQRTQQEDSAVYLCASSSFYTEAFFGQGTRLTVV.